Below are 6 T cell receptor beta chains sequenced from a single sample in a study of HIV-infected patients and healthy controls. No cell fractionation was done, so the repertoire covers all unsorted peripheral blood T cells. Alpha and beta constant-region primers primed reverse transcription of around 540 ng RNA. Separate chain-specific third strand synthesis with multiplexing indices produced the alpha and beta libraries. TCRdb reprocessed the 5' RACE reads with MiXCR, giving one entry per CDR3 protein. The sample lists roughly 16,000 distinct CDR3 sequences; around 5% were seen once. Material: blood. The receptors stem from an adult in good health.

Ten or more counts support this clonotype. The V call is TRBV9, the J call TRBJ2-5, with no clear D. V was clipped by 2 bases and J by 4 bases, with 12 bases between them. The CDR3 loop spans 14 amino acids. Germline CDR1 is SGDLS and CDR2 is YYNGEE. The CDR3 sequence is CASSVAALRETQYF. The DNA for the CDR3 is TGTGCCAGCAGCGTGGCGGCGTTGCGAGAGACCCAGTACTTC.

The rearrangement uses TRBV12-3 or TRBV12-4 and TRBJ2-4; D not certain. Trimming left V 0 bases short and J 11 bases short, with 5 bases between. This CDR3 is built from 11 residues. The CDR3 protein is CASSLARFQYF. The CDR3 DNA reads TGTGCCAGCAGTTTAGCTAGATTTCAGTACTTC.

The table lists this clonotype with many counts. The chain is built from TRBV12-3 or TRBV12-4 and TRBJ1-1; TRBD1 might be the D (5 bases). V lost 3 bases and J lost 1, with 12 bases in between. The CDR3 extends over 15 amino acids. The CDR3 bases are TGTGCCAGCAGTTTCGGGACGGCTCCGAACACTGAAGCTTTCTTT. Protein sequence: CASSFGTAPNTEAFF.

This clonotype was seen many times. The rearrangement links TRBV20-1 to TRBJ2-2, with 7 bases identical to TRBD1. Trimming took 6 bases from V and 6 from J; bases not matched to a gene: 10. The germline V gene has CDR1 DFQATT and CDR2 SNEGSKA (reference sequence). This CDR3 comprises 14 residues. As DNA, the CDR3 is TGCAGTGCGAGCTCCCCCAGGGGGTCCGGGGAGCTGTTTTTT. It specifies CSASSPRGSGELFF.

This clonotype was recorded at least ten times. The J gene is TRBJ2-7, the V gene TRBV4-2, with D uncertain. Germline CDR1 is LGHNA and CDR2 is YNFKEQ. The CDR3 is 15 amino acids. Trimming left V 0 bases short and J 5 bases short, with 14 bases between. The CDR3 spells CASSQDRATLDEQYF. CDR3 DNA sequence: TGTGCCAGCAGCCAAGATCGCGCGACTCTCGACGAGCAGTACTTC.

By frequency in the sample, this clonotype is medium-sized (0.01 to 0.1%). The V gene is TRBV28, the J gene TRBJ1-2, with D unclear. In germline, CDR1 is MDHEN, CDR2 SYDVKM. Deletions cut 2 bases from V and 0 bases from J, with 4 bases between. This CDR3 comprises 13 residues. The chain's CDR3 is CASSLTANYGYTF. The CDR3 DNA reads as TGTGCCAGCAGTTTAACAGCTAACTATGGCTACACCTTC.